The rows below give T cell receptor beta chains drawn from one sample of a study of cytomegalovirus exposure and HLA in healthy donors. Produced via immunoSEQ multiplex PCR; TCRdb's table is partial and in-frame only. Altogether about 100,000 clones are present, nearly 80% being singletons, with the ten largest covering around 6.1%. Sequences were obtained from PBMCs. The receptor source for this set is a man aged 60 to 69 in good health and CMV-seropositive. CDR3s include the opening cysteine and the closing phenylalanine or tryptophan. A D gene is named only where the DNA matches it firmly. Clone size is not always given. Where it is, it says once, few, many or a class for expanded clones.

TGTGCCACCAGCAGTGGCGGGACTAGCGGACAGAGCACAGATACGCAGTATTTT | CATSSGGTSGQSTDTQYF | once | TRBV15 | TRBD2 | TRBJ2-3
TGCGCCAGCAGCTTGATGACGGCCGGGGACGAGCAGTACTTC | CASSLMTAGDEQYF | NA | TRBV5-1 | NA | TRBJ2-7
TGTGCCAGCAGCCCAACAGCCACCTCTGGAAACACCATATATTTT | CASSPTATSGNTIYF | NA | TRBV7-2 | NA | TRBJ1-3
TGTGCCAGTAGTATCGACAGGGGACAGCATTTT | CASSIDRGQHF | once | TRBV19 | TRBD1 | TRBJ1-5
TGTGCCAGCAGCCCCCAGTGGGGACAGGGTGATTACGAGCAGTACTTC | CASSPQWGQGDYEQYF | NA | TRBV5-4 | TRBD1 | TRBJ2-7
TGTGCCAGCAGCGTAGCCTGGGGCAGTTACGAGCAGTACTTC | CASSVAWGSYEQYF | NA | TRBV9 | NA | TRBJ2-7
TGCGCCAGCAGCCAAGATCTCGACAGAACCTACGAGCAGTACTTC | CASSQDLDRTYEQYF | NA | TRBV4-3 | NA | TRBJ2-7
TGTGCCAGCAGTCCTATTTATCCTGGCGGCTATGGCTACACCTTC | CASSPIYPGGYGYTF | NA | TRBV6-5 | NA | TRBJ1-2
TGCGCCAGCGGAGGGGGCAGTCGCTCTGGGGCCAACGTCCTGACTTTC | CASGGGSRSGANVLTF | few | TRBV10-1 | NA | TRBJ2-6
TGTGCCAGCAGATTCCAGGGGCAGGGGCAGCCCCAGCATTTT | CASRFQGQGQPQHF | few | TRBV6-5 | NA | TRBJ1-5
TGTGCCAGCAGGACGGACAGGGTTAATTCACCCCTCCACTTT | CASRTDRVNSPLHF | NA | TRBV5-6 | TRBD1 | TRBJ1-6
TGTGCCAGCAGCTTAGCACCGGGACAGAATCAGCCCCAGCATTTT | CASSLAPGQNQPQHF | NA | TRBV5-5 | TRBD1 | TRBJ1-5
TGCGCCAGCAGCTTGGAGACAGGGGGCTTTAGTGGCTACACCTTC | CASSLETGGFSGYTF | NA | TRBV5-1 | TRBD1 | TRBJ1-2
TGTGCCACCAGCAGTCTGGGACAGGGATCCGCCAATCAGCCCCAGCATTTT | CATSSLGQGSANQPQHF | NA | TRBV15 | TRBD1 | TRBJ1-5
TGTGCCAGCAGTTACGGGCAGGCACAGTCCTATGGCTACACCTTC | CASSYGQAQSYGYTF | NA | TRBV6-6 | NA | TRBJ1-2
TGTGCCAGCAGTACCGGACTAGCGGGGAGCCAAGAGACCCAGTACTTC | CASSTGLAGSQETQYF | NA | TRBV2 | TRBD2 | TRBJ2-5
TGTGCCAGCATCAAAACCGGAGAGATACCAGATACGCAGTATTTT | CASIKTGEIPDTQYF | NA | TRBV7-9 | NA | TRBJ2-3
TGTGCCAGCAGCACCGGACATAAAGAACAAGAGACCCAGTACTTC | CASSTGHKEQETQYF | NA | TRBV5-8 | NA | TRBJ2-5
TGTGCCAGCCCAAATAGCTACGAGCAGTACTTC | CASPNSYEQYF | few | TRBV6-1 | NA | TRBJ2-7
TGTGCCAGCAGCTTGGCCCCAGGGATCACAGATACGCAGTATTTT | CASSLAPGITDTQYF | NA | TRBV5-4 | NA | TRBJ2-3
TGCAGCGTTCCTGACAGGGTGGGGACTGAAGCTTTCTTT | CSVPDRVGTEAFF | once | TRBV29-1 | TRBD1 | TRBJ1-1
TGTGCCAGCAGCTTAGCACTAGCGGGGGGTAAAGGTTCCTACAATGAGCAGTTCTTC | CASSLALAGGKGSYNEQFF | NA | TRBV7-6 | TRBD2 | TRBJ2-1
TGTGCCAGCAGTGAATGGCGGGAGGGGGGAGAGACCCAGTACTTC | CASSEWREGGETQYF | once | TRBV25-1 | TRBD2 | TRBJ2-5
TGTGCCAGCTGGACTCGGTCGGGAAATGAGCAGTTCTTC | CASWTRSGNEQFF | once | TRBV18 | NA | TRBJ2-1
TGCGCCAGCAGCCTTACAGGGGGCCATGGCTACACCTTC | CASSLTGGHGYTF | NA | TRBV5-1 | TRBD1 | TRBJ1-2
TGTGCCAGCAGCGTTCGTTTAGCGGGGGGGCGGTACAATGAGCAGTTCTTC | CASSVRLAGGRYNEQFF | few | TRBV9 | TRBD2 | TRBJ2-1
TGTGCCAGCAGTGCTTGGAGCACCCACCCCTACGAGCAGTACTTC | CASSAWSTHPYEQYF | NA | TRBV6-4 | NA | TRBJ2-7
TGCAGCGCCCGACGAGGACAGGCCTCCTACGAGCAGTACTTC | CSARRGQASYEQYF | NA | TRBV29-1 | TRBD1 | TRBJ2-7
TGTGCCAGCAGCCCCCGAGTCGGGGGGCTCCTTCTCTCAGCCCAGCATTTT | CASSPRVGGLLLSAQHF | NA | TRBV21-1 | NA | TRBJ1-5
TGTGCCAGCTCACCGAGGGCCACTTTAACTGTCAACAATGAGCAGTTCTTC | CASSPRATLTVNNEQFF | NA | TRBV18 | NA | TRBJ2-1
TGTGCCAGTAGTATACATTCGGAGATCGGCGAGCAGTACTTC | CASSIHSEIGEQYF | NA | TRBV19 | NA | TRBJ2-7
TGCAGCGTCTACCCGGGGAGGACTAATGAAAAACTGTTTTTT | CSVYPGRTNEKLFF | NA | TRBV29-1 | NA | TRBJ1-4
TGTGCCAGCAGCTTGAGACGCGCGGGGTTCACAGATACGCAGTATTTT | CASSLRRAGFTDTQYF | few | TRBV5-6 | NA | TRBJ2-3
TGTGCCAGCGGCACAGTCAGGCCTAACTATGGCTACACCTTC | CASGTVRPNYGYTF | NA | TRBV27 | NA | TRBJ1-2
TGCGCCAGCAGCCAAGAAGCTAGCGGGAGCTCCTACGAGCAGTACTTC | CASSQEASGSSYEQYF | once | TRBV4-3 | TRBD2 | TRBJ2-7
TGTGCCAGCAGCTTAGAAGGGACTGGCTACTACAATGAGCAGTTCTTC | CASSLEGTGYYNEQFF | NA | TRBV7-2 | NA | TRBJ2-1
TGTGCCAGCAGCTTTTTAACAGGGAGTGGGCAGTTCTTC | CASSFLTGSGQFF | NA | TRBV7-9 | NA | TRBJ2-1
TGTGCCAGCAGTTTCGCAGGGGGCTCCTACGAGCAGTACTTC | CASSFAGGSYEQYF | once | TRBV7-9 | TRBD1 | TRBJ2-7
TGTGCCAGCAGTTTGACAGGGAATGGCTACACCTTC | CASSLTGNGYTF | NA | TRBV28 | TRBD1 | TRBJ1-2
TGCGCCAGCAGCCCCAGGACAGGTGAAGAGACCCAGTACTTC | CASSPRTGEETQYF | NA | TRBV5-1 | TRBD1 | TRBJ2-5
TGTGCCAGCAGCCAAGATCCAGCGGGGGCCTCTAGCACAGATACGCAGTATTTT | CASSQDPAGASSTDTQYF | NA | TRBV4-2 | TRBD2 | TRBJ2-3
TGTGCCAGCAGCTTTATGGGGACAGGGTTAGAAGAGACCCAGTACTTC | CASSFMGTGLEETQYF | NA | TRBV5-6 | TRBD1 | TRBJ2-5
TGTGCCAGCAGCTTGGGACAGGGGGTCGCCGGGGAGCTGTTTTTT | CASSLGQGVAGELFF | NA | TRBV5-4 | TRBD1 | TRBJ2-2
TGTGCCAGCAGTGCGAATTCAGGGGTAACCAATCAGCCCCAGCATTTT | CASSANSGVTNQPQHF | NA | TRBV6-1 | NA | TRBJ1-5
TGTGCCATCAGTGAGTCGAGGAACACTGAAGCTTTCTTT | CAISESRNTEAFF | few | TRBV10-3 | NA | TRBJ1-1
TGTGCCAGCAGCTTAGAAGGGGCAGGGTTGGGAGAGCAGTACTTC | CASSLEGAGLGEQYF | NA | TRBV7-9 | NA | TRBJ2-7
TGTGCCAGCAGCTTATGGACAGGCAGGAACACCGGGGAGCTGTTTTTT | CASSLWTGRNTGELFF | NA | TRBV11-3 | TRBD1 | TRBJ2-2
TGTGCCAGCAGCTTGTCGGGGATCGATGAGCAGTTCTTC | CASSLSGIDEQFF | NA | TRBV5-4 | NA | TRBJ2-1
TGCGCCAGCAGCTTTCAGGGGGCCGGCGACGAGCAGTACTTC | CASSFQGAGDEQYF | once | TRBV5-1 | TRBD1 | TRBJ2-7
TGTGCCAGCAGTTCGAGGACAGGGGATCCCGAAAAACTGTTTTTT | CASSSRTGDPEKLFF | NA | TRBV27 | TRBD1 | TRBJ1-4